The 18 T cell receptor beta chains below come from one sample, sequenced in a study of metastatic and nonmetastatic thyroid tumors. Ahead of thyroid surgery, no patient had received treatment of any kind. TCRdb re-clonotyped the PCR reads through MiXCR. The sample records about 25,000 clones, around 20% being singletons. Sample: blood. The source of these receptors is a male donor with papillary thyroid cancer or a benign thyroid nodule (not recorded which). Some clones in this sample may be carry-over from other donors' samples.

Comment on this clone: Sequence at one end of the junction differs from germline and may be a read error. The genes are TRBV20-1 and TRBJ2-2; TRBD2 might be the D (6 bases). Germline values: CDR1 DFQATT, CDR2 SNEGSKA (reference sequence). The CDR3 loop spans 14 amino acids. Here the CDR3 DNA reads TGCAGTGCTAGGTCCCAGGTTGCTACCGGGGGGCTGTTTTTT. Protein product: CSARSQVATGGLFF.

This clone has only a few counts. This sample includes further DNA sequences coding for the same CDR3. CDR3 loop: CASSEGAGGGETQYF. CDR3 sequence (DNA): TGTGCCAGCAGTGAGGGTGCAGGGGGCGGAGAGACCCAGTACTTC. The chain joins TRBV2 to TRBJ2-5; TRBD1 aligns across 8 bases. This CDR3 has 15 amino acids. Germline V CDR1 and CDR2: SNHLY, FYNNEI. V trimming: 3 bases; J trimming: 4 bases; junction bases outside the gene matches: 7.

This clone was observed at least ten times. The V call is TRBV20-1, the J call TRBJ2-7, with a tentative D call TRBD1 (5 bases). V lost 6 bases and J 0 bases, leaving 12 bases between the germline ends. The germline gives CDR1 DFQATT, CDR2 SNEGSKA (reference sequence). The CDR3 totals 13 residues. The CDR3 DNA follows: TGCAGTGCCTGGTCAGGGAACTCCTACGAGCAGTACTTC. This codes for CSAWSGNSYEQYF.

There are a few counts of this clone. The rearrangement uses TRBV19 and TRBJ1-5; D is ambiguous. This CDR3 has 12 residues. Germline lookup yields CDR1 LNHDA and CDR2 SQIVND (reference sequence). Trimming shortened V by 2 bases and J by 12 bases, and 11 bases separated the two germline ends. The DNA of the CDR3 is TGTGCCAGTAGTATAATGGCCGCAGACCAGCATTTT. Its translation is CASSIMAADQHF.

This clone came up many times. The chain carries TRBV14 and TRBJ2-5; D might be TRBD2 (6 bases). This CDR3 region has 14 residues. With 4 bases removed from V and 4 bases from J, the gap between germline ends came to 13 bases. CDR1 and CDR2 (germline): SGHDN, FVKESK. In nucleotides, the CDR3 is TGTGCCAGCAGCCTGGGAGCGGGTATAGAGACCCAGTACTTC. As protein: CASSLGAGIETQYF. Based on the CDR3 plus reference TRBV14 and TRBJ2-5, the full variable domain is EAGVTQFPSHSVIEKGQTVTLRCDPISGHDNLYWYRRVMGKEIKFLLHFVKESKQDESGMPNNRFLAERTGGTYSTLKVQPAELEDSGVYFCASSLGAGIETQYFGPGTRLLVL.

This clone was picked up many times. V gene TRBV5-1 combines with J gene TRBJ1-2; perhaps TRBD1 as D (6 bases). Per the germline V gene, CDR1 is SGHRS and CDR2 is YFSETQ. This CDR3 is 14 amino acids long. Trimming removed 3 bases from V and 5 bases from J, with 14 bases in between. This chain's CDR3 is CASSSTGPWYGYTF. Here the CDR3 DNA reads TGCGCCAGCAGCTCGACAGGCCCCTGGTATGGCTACACCTTC.

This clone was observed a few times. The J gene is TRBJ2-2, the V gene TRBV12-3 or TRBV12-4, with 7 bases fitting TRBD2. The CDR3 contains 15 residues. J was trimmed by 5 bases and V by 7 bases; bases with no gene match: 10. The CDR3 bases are TGTGCCAGCAATGGATGGCTAGCGGAAACCGGGGAGCTGTTTTTT. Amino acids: CASNGWLAETGELFF.

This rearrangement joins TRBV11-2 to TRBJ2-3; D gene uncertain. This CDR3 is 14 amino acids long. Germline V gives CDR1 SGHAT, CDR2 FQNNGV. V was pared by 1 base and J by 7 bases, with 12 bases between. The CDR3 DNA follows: TGTGCCAGCAGCTTAGGGCCCGGAGTAAATACGCAGTATTTT. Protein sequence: CASSLGPGVNTQYF. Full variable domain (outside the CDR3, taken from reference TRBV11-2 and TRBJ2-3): EAGVAQSPRYKIIEKRQSVAFWCNPISGHATLYWYQQILGQGPKLLIQFQNNGVVDDSQLPKDRFSAERLKGVDSTLKIQPAKLEDSAVYLCASSLGPGVNTQYFGPGTRLTVL.

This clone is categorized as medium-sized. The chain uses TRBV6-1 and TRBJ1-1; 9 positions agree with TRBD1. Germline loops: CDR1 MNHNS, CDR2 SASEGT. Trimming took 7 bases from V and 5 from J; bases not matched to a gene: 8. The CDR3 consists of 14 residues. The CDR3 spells CASNPGQGVTEAFF. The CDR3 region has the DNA TGTGCCAGCAATCCGGGACAGGGTGTTACTGAAGCTTTCTTT.

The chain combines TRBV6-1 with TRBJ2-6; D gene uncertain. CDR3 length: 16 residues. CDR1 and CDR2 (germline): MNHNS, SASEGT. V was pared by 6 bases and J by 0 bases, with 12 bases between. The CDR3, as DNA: TGTGCCAGCAGGCCACTTGTTTACTCTGGGGCCAACGTCCTGACTTTC. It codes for CASRPLVYSGANVLTF.

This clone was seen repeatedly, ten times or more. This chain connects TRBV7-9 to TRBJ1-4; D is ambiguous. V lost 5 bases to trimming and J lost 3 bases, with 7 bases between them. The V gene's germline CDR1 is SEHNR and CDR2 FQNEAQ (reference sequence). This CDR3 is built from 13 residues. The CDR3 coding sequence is TGTGCCAGCAGCGGCCAGGCTAATGAAAAACTGTTTTTT. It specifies CASSGQANEKLFF.

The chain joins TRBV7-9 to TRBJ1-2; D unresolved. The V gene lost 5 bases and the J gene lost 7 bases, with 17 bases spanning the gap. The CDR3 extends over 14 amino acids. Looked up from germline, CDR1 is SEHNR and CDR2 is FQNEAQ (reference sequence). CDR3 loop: CASSHSDTSAGYTF. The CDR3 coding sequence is TGTGCCAGCAGCCATTCAGACACCTCGGCTGGCTACACCTTC.

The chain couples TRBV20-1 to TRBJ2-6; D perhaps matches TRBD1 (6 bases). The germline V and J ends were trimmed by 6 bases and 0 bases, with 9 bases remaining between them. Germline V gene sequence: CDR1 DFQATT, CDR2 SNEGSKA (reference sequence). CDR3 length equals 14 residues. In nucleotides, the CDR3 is TGCAGTGCGCAGGGGACCTCTGGGGCCAACGTCCTGACTTTC. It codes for CSAQGTSGANVLTF.

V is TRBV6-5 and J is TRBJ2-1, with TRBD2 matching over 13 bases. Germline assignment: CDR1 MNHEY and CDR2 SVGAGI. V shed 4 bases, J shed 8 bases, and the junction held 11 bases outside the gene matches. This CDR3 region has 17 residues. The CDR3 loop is CASSFTSGRALSDEQFF. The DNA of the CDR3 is TGTGCCAGCAGTTTTACTAGCGGGAGGGCCTTGAGCGATGAGCAGTTCTTC.

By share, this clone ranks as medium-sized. The CDR3 bases are TGTGCCAGCAGTTACCGGCAGGGGAAGACAGATACGCAGTATTTT. Protein: CASSYRQGKTDTQYF. This chain links TRBV28 with TRBJ2-3, with D perhaps matching TRBD1 (6 bases). Germline V gene lookup returns CDR1 MDHEN and CDR2 SYDVKM. This CDR3 spans 15 amino acids. The V gene lost 4 bases and the J gene lost 3 bases, with 14 bases spanning the gap. Looking up the rest from reference TRBV28 and TRBJ2-3 gives the full variable domain: DVKVTQSSRYLVKRTGEKVFLECVQDMDHENMFWYRQDPGLGLRLIYFSYDVKMKEKGDIPEGYSVSREKKERFSLILESASTNQTSMYLCASSYRQGKTDTQYFGPGTRLTVL.

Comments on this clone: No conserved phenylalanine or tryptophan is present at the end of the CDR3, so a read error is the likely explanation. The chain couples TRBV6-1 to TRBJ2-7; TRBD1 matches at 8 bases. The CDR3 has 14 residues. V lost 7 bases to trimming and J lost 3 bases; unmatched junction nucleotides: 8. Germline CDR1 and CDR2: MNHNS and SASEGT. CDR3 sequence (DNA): TGTGCCAGCAAACCTGGACAGGGAGACTACGAGCAGTACCTC. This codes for CASKPGQGDYEQYL.

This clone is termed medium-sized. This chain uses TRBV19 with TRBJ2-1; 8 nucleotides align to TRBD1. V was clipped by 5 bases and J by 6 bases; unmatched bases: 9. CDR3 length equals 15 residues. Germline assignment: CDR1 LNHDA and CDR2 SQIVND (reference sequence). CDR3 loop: CASSRLQGAGNEQFF. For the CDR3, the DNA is TGTGCCAGTAGTCGTCTCCAGGGGGCCGGCAATGAGCAGTTCTTC.

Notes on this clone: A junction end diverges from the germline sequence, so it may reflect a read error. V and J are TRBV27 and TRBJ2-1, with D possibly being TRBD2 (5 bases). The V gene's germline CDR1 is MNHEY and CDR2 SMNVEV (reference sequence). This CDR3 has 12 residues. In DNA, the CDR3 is TGTGCAAGCAGTTTAAGCGGCTCGGAGCACTTCTTC. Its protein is CASSLSGSEHFF.